What follows are 30 T cell receptor beta chains derived from one specimen sequenced in a study of shared clonotypes between healthy human individuals (dated by TCRdb to the early 2020s). Libraries were built with the immunoSEQ multiplex PCR assay. The source is immuneACCESS, and TCRdb retained only in-frame sequences with V and J called. Part of the clones is not carried over; for the studies checked, unresolved V genes explain less than half of this, and the remainder is unexplained. Here the sample has 700,000 or so clones; around 72% occur a single time. 1.8% of the sample lies in the top ten. Source material: memory CD4+ T cells sorted from blood. The cell subset or site tag for this specimen amounts to: CD45RA-negative fraction. Receptors were obtained from a woman in her twenties or thirties in good health.

The gene calls are TRBV6-5 and TRBJ1-5; no firm D call. V was cut by 5 bases and J by 1 base, with 6 bases left in between. Germline V lookup: CDR1 MNHEY, CDR2 SVGAGI. This CDR3 is built from 13 residues. The CDR3 region has the DNA TGTGCCAGCAGTGAGATGAGCAATCAGCCCCAGCATTTT. This encodes CASSEMSNQPQHF.

J is TRBJ2-3 and V is TRBV4-1, with D possibly being TRBD2 (6 bases). The germline gives CDR1 MGHRA, CDR2 YSYEKL. V was pared by 3 bases and J by 4 bases, with 14 bases between. The CDR3 sequence is 15 residues long. The CDR3 reads CASSQVAGTSDTQYF. The CDR3 DNA follows: TGCGCCAGCAGCCAGGTTGCCGGGACTTCAGATACGCAGTATTTT.

This clone was recorded many times. V and J are TRBV7-8 and TRBJ2-3, with D tentatively TRBD2 (6 bases). The CDR3 is made up of 17 amino acids. Germline CDR1 reads SGHVS; CDR2 reads FQNEAQ. V was shortened by 2 bases and J by 6 bases, with 21 bases between the two germline ends. The DNA for the CDR3 is TGTGCCAGCAGCTTATCGGAGCGGGTTTTCTGGGGGGATACGCAGTATTTT. Its protein product is CASSLSERVFWGDTQYF.

This clone has only one observation. The chain is built from TRBV7-2 and TRBJ1-1; 7 bases line up with TRBD1. The germline CDR1 and CDR2 sequences are SGHTA and FQGNSA. The CDR3 sequence is 14 residues long. V was clipped by 5 bases and J by 7 bases; unmatched bases: 10. DNA for the CDR3: TGTGCCAGCAGCCGCAATACAGGGGTGGGTGAAGCTTTCTTT. Translation: CASSRNTGVGEAFF.

This rearrangement joins TRBV7-9 to TRBJ2-7; D unclear. Looked up from germline, CDR1 is SEHNR and CDR2 is FQNEAQ (reference sequence). Trimming left V 4 bases short and J 6 bases short, with 10 bases between. This CDR3 region has 12 residues. CDR3 sequence reads: CASSSGISEQYF. For the CDR3, the DNA is TGTGCCAGCAGCTCGGGCATTTCCGAGCAGTACTTC. The full variable domain, rest sourced from reference TRBV7-9 and TRBJ2-7, is DTGVSQNPRHKITKRGQNVTFRCDPISEHNRLYWYRQTLGQGPEFLTYFQNEAQLEKSRLLSDRFSAERPKGSFSTLEIQRTEQGDSAMYLCASSSGISEQYFGPGTRLTVT.

The gene calls are TRBV18 and TRBJ2-1, with TRBD1 identical over 8 bases. Germline V gene lookup returns CDR1 KGHSH and CDR2 LQKENI. J lost 4 bases, V lost 3 bases, and 2 bases had no gene match. The CDR3 runs to 14 residues. The CDR3 protein is CASSPQGAYNEQFF. For the CDR3, the DNA is TGTGCCAGCTCACCTCAGGGGGCATACAATGAGCAGTTCTTC.

The V gene is TRBV18, the J gene TRBJ2-7; D ambiguous. CDR3 size: 13 residues. CDR1 is KGHSH, CDR2 LQKENI, per germline. V shed 2 bases and J shed 2 bases, with 7 bases lying between them. The DNA for the CDR3 is TGTGCCAGCTCACCATCCTCCCCCTACGAGCAGTACTTC. Translation gives CASSPSSPYEQYF.

The chain links TRBV28 to TRBJ2-1; 8 bases are a match to TRBD1. With 8 bases clipped from V and 5 bases from J, the junction kept 14 bases outside the gene matches. The germline gives CDR1 MDHEN, CDR2 SYDVKM. The CDR3 sequence is 16 residues long. The CDR3 DNA follows: TGTGCCAGCTCCGGACAGGGACGAACGGACGACAATGAGCAGTTCTTC. This sequence encodes CASSGQGRTDDNEQFF.

The rearrangement links TRBV25-1 to TRBJ1-5, with D hard to call. Looked up from germline, CDR1 is MGHDK and CDR2 is SYGVNS. This CDR3 has 14 residues. The V gene lost 2 bases and the J gene lost 0 bases, with 5 bases spanning the gap. In nucleotides, the CDR3 is TGTGCCAGCAGTGAAACCGATAGCAATCAGCCCCAGCATTTT. Protein product: CASSETDSNQPQHF.

This clone appeared once. The rearrangement uses TRBV16 and TRBJ1-3; D unclear. The germline V gene encodes CDR1 KGHSY and CDR2 FQNENV. The length of the CDR3 is 15 residues. Trimming left V 0 bases short and J 0 bases short, with 6 bases between. CDR3 nucleotides: TGTGCCAGCAGCCAATCTTCGGCCTCTGGAAACACCATATATTTT. Translated, it gives CASSQSSASGNTIYF.

V is TRBV5-5 and J is TRBJ2-1; D uncertain. Trimming stripped 6 bases from V and 7 bases from J, with 11 bases between. Germline CDR1 SGHKS, CDR2 YYEKEE (reference sequence). CDR3 size: 12 residues. The CDR3 sequence is CASTGGMNEQFF. For the CDR3, the DNA is TGTGCCAGCACGGGTGGTATGAATGAGCAGTTCTTC.

The chain recombines TRBV6-5 with TRBJ1-5; D call uncertain. The CDR3 has 15 residues. The germline V and J ends were trimmed by 0 bases and 4 bases, with 10 bases remaining between them. Germline CDR1 and CDR2: MNHEY and SVGAGI. This CDR3 is CASSYSYDRNQPQHF. Here the CDR3 DNA reads TGTGCCAGCAGTTACTCTTATGACCGGAATCAGCCCCAGCATTTT.

This clone appeared a few times. The chain joins TRBV5-1 to TRBJ2-2; TRBD2 matches 11 bases. The CDR3 contains 14 residues. Trimming at V came to 4 bases and at J to 8 bases, leaving 4 bases not matched to a gene. The germline CDR1 and CDR2 sequences are SGHRS and YFSETQ. Written as DNA, the CDR3 is TGCGCCAGCAGCGTAGGGACTAGCGGAGGGGAGCTGTTTTTT. Translation: CASSVGTSGGELFF.

The V and J genes are TRBV6-7 and TRBJ2-7; D might be TRBD1 or TRBD2, each matching 5 bases. TRBV6-7 is an open reading frame, and its role is uncertain. This CDR3 has 16 residues. Trimming took 0 bases from V and 4 from J, leaving 16 bases between them. CDR3 in amino acids: CASSYSRGDVCYEQYF. CDR3 DNA: TGTGCCAGCAGTTACTCGAGGGGAGACGTATGTTACGAGCAGTACTTC.

This chain links TRBV27 with TRBJ2-1; D is undetermined. Trimming pared 7 bases from V and 8 bases from J, leaving 12 bases between. CDR1 and CDR2 (germline): MNHEY, SMNVEV (reference sequence). This CDR3 comprises 12 residues. The CDR3 nucleotides are TGTGCCAGCATCGGCTTGGTAGATGAGCAGTTCTTC. This gives the protein CASIGLVDEQFF.

V gene TRBV5-4 combines with J gene TRBJ2-5; no reliable D call. There are 17 residues in the CDR3. CDR1 is SGHNT and CDR2 is YYREEE in the germline V gene (reference sequence). V lost 4 bases to trimming and J lost 5 bases, with 24 bases between them. The CDR3 loop reads CASSIAGYPPTRETQYF. CDR3 in DNA: TGTGCCAGCAGCATAGCCGGCTACCCCCCTACGAGGGAGACCCAGTACTTC.

This clone appeared a single time. The chain uses TRBV5-4 and TRBJ1-2, with TRBD1 matching over 8 bases. Germline loops: CDR1 SGHNT, CDR2 YYREEE (reference sequence). V trimming: 3 bases; J trimming: 8 bases; junction bases outside the gene matches: 6. The CDR3 runs to 13 residues. The CDR3 DNA follows: TGTGCCAGCAGCTACGACAGGGACAGGGGCTACACCTTC. Protein sequence: CASSYDRDRGYTF. The full variable domain, with the rest looked up from reference TRBV5-4 and TRBJ1-2, is ETGVTQSPTHLIKTRGQQVTLRCSSQSGHNTVSWYQQALGQGPQFIFQYYREEENGRGNFPPRFSGLQFPNYSSELNVNALELDDSALYLCASSYDRDRGYTFGSGTRLTVV.

This rearrangement joins TRBV6-5 to TRBJ1-1, with TRBD1 identical over 7 bases. The junction had 8 bases not matched to a gene; V was cut back by 5 bases and J by 5 bases. This CDR3 has 14 amino acids. The germline gives CDR1 MNHEY, CDR2 SVGAGI. The CDR3 protein is CASSTQGPKTEAFF. Here the CDR3 DNA reads TGTGCCAGCAGTACACAGGGGCCGAAAACTGAAGCTTTCTTT.

This clone has a handful of counts. This chain joins TRBV6-6 and TRBJ1-3; a weak D match, TRBD1 (6 bases). Germline assignment: CDR1 MNHNY and CDR2 SVGAGI (reference sequence). This CDR3 comprises 12 residues. V was trimmed by 8 bases and J by 7 bases, leaving 12 bases between them. The CDR3 region is CASRGGGNTIYF. The CDR3 coding sequence is TGTGCCAGCCGGGGAGGGGGGAACACCATATATTTT.

The rearrangement uses TRBV6-6 and TRBJ2-3; D unresolved. Germline CDR1 MNHNY, CDR2 SVGAGI (reference sequence). The CDR3 is 14 residues long. Trimming took 10 bases from V and 0 from J, leaving 14 bases between them. The CDR3 protein is CATSSVSSTDTQYF. The CDR3 region has the DNA TGTGCCACGTCCTCGGTATCTAGCACAGATACGCAGTATTTT.

V and J are TRBV28 and TRBJ2-7, with 9 bases fitting TRBD1. Unmatched junction bases numbered 12, after V lost 8 bases and J lost 7 bases. This CDR3 has 14 residues. Per the germline V gene, CDR1 is MDHEN and CDR2 is SYDVKM. The CDR3 region is CASCRQGVAFEQYF. The CDR3 DNA is TGTGCCAGCTGCCGACAGGGGGTAGCGTTTGAGCAGTACTTC.

This rearrangement joins TRBV29-1 to TRBJ2-1, with D possibly matching TRBD1 (6 bases). Per the germline V gene, CDR1 is SQVTM and CDR2 is ANQGSEA. The CDR3 has 13 amino acids. With 6 bases removed from V and 15 bases from J, the gap between germline ends came to 24 bases. The CDR3 DNA is TGCAGCGTCGAGACGTCTTTCCAGGGGATCGCGTTCTTC. This gives the protein CSVETSFQGIAFF.

V usage is TRBV19 and J usage is TRBJ2-5; unclear D gene. CDR3 size: 12 residues. V lost 4 bases, J lost 2 bases, and 5 bases lay in between. Looked up from germline, CDR1 is LNHDA and CDR2 is SQIVND (reference sequence). In nucleotides, the CDR3 is TGTGCCAGTAGTACCAGGCAAGAGACCCAGTACTTC. Residues: CASSTRQETQYF. Complete variable domain (other parts from reference TRBV19 and TRBJ2-5): DGGITQSPKYLFRKEGQNVTLSCEQNLNHDAMYWYRQDPGQGLRLIYYSQIVNDFQKGDIAEGYSVSREKKESFPLTVTSAQKNPTAFYLCASSTRQETQYFGPGTRLLVL.

V gene TRBV4-1 combines with J gene TRBJ2-1, with D possibly TRBD2 on 5 matching bases. Trimming cost V 0 bases and J 7 bases, with 19 bases left between them. Germline V gene data show CDR1 as MGHRA and CDR2 as YSYEKL. This CDR3 spans 17 amino acids. The CDR3 DNA reads TGCGCCAGCAGCCAAGAACGGGATCCTCACCGAGGGAATGAGCAGTTCTTC. It specifies CASSQERDPHRGNEQFF.

The chain uses TRBV28 and TRBJ2-3; a possible D gene is TRBD2 (6 bases). Germline CDR1 MDHEN, CDR2 SYDVKM. The CDR3 loop spans 14 amino acids. V gave up 7 bases and J gave up 2 bases, with 13 bases separating them. CDR3 sequence: CASTPGGATDTQYF. The CDR3 coding sequence is TGTGCCAGCACTCCCGGGGGAGCCACAGATACGCAGTATTTT. Full variable domain (remainder filled in from reference TRBV28 and TRBJ2-3): DVKVTQSSRYLVKRTGEKVFLECVQDMDHENMFWYRQDPGLGLRLIYFSYDVKMKEKGDIPEGYSVSREKKERFSLILESASTNQTSMYLCASTPGGATDTQYFGPGTRLTVL.

The rearrangement joins TRBV4-1 to TRBJ2-3; 12 nucleotides align to TRBD1. The germline gives CDR1 MGHRA, CDR2 YSYEKL. CDR3 length: 14 residues. Trimming took 6 bases from V and 6 from J; bases not matched to a gene: 4. The CDR3: CASRGTGGSDTQYF. The DNA of the CDR3 is TGCGCCAGCAGGGGGACAGGGGGCTCCGATACGCAGTATTTT.

The J gene is TRBJ1-5, the V gene TRBV9; no firm D call. There are 15 residues in the CDR3. Germline-derived CDR1 and CDR2 are SGDLS and YYNGEE. The V gene lost 4 bases and the J gene lost 0 bases, with 11 bases spanning the gap. This CDR3 reads CASSPSGHSNQPQHF. CDR3 in DNA: TGTGCCAGCAGCCCCAGCGGCCATAGCAATCAGCCCCAGCATTTT.

This chain uses TRBV7-9 with TRBJ2-7; D could derive from TRBD1 or TRBD2 (6 bases each). V lost 0 bases, J lost 7 bases, and 13 bases lay in between. CDR1 and CDR2 (germline): SEHNR, FQNEAQ (reference sequence). The CDR3 consists of 14 residues. The CDR3 reads CASSLAEGDGEQYF. CDR3 coding DNA: TGTGCCAGCAGCTTAGCGGAGGGGGACGGGGAGCAGTACTTC.

J is TRBJ1-5 and V is TRBV18, with 9 bases that match TRBD1. V lost 3 bases, J lost 2 bases, and 11 bases stayed unmatched. The germline CDR1 and CDR2 sequences are KGHSH and LQKENI. This CDR3 region has 18 residues. CDR3 residues: CASSPVGGQGYGNQPQHF. CDR3 coding DNA: TGTGCCAGCTCACCGGTAGGGGGACAGGGATATGGCAATCAGCCCCAGCATTTT.

The genes are TRBV29-1 and TRBJ1-1; no definite D call. The V and J ends lost 7 bases and 1 base respectively, with 7 bases between them. Germline CDR1 is SQVTM and CDR2 is ANQGSEA. The CDR3 length is 11 residues. CDR3 nucleotides: TGCAGCGGCGGAGCGAACACTGAAGCTTTCTTT. Its translation: CSGGANTEAFF.